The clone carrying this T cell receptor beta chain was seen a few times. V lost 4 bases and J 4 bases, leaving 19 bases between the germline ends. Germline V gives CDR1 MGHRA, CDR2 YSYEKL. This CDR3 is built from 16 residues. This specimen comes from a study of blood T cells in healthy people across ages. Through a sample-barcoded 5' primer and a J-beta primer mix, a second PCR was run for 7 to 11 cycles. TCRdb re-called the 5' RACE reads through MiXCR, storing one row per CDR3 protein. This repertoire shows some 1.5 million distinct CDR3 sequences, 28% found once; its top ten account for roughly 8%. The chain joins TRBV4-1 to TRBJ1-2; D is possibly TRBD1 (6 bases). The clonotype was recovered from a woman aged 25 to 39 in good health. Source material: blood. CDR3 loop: CASSREGGALLYGYTF. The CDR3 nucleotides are TGCGCCAGCAGCCGTGAAGGGGGGGCCCTCCTCTATGGCTACACCTTC.